The 24 T cell receptor beta chains below were found in one sample sequenced in a study of cytomegalovirus exposure and HLA in healthy donors. The PCR made use of 60 Vbeta and 13 Jbeta primers. Here immunoSEQ multiplex PCR was the method, and the copy in TCRdb shows in-frame clones only, minus some. The sample holds under 150,000 clones, about two thirds seen once. Sequenced: PBMCs. Receptors originate from a woman aged 55-75 years in good health and CMV-seropositive.

In its sample, this clone was seen a few times. V and J are TRBV6-5 and TRBJ1-1, with a possible D match to TRBD1 (5 bases). Trimming took 0 bases from V and 5 from J, leaving 13 bases between them. There are 15 residues in the CDR3. The germline gives CDR1 MNHEY, CDR2 SVGAGI. The CDR3 here is CASSYSTPGRTEAFF. CDR3 in DNA: TGTGCCAGCAGTTACTCGACACCAGGGAGGACTGAAGCTTTCTTT.

The chain recombines TRBV7-9 with TRBJ2-4; 8 bases agree with TRBD2. Germline CDR1 reads SEHNR; CDR2 reads FQNEAQ (reference sequence). J was trimmed by 8 bases and V by 2 bases; bases with no gene match: 5. This CDR3 contains 14 residues. Here the CDR3 DNA reads TGTGCCAGCAGCTTACAGTCGCGGGGGGACATTCAGTACTTC. Amino acids: CASSLQSRGDIQYF.

CDR3 sequence: CASSVDSSSYNEQFF. The CDR3 coding sequence is TGTGCCAGCAGTGTAGACAGCAGCTCCTACAATGAGCAGTTCTTC. This sequence joins TRBV6-1 and TRBJ2-1; a weak D match, TRBD1 (5 bases). The CDR3 length is 15 residues. V was trimmed by 4 bases and J by 0 bases, leaving 10 bases between them. CDR1 and CDR2 (germline): MNHNS, SASEGT.

On this clone: It is unclear where the CDR3 begins or ends on the DNA, so no DNA is shown, and the CDR3 is as TCRdb lists it. V is TRBV6-5 and J is TRBJ2-1; the D call TRBD1 from the table was never checked on the DNA. CDR1 MNHEY and CDR2 SVGAGI come from the germline V gene. The CDR3 has 14 amino acids, counting both end residues. The CDR3 loop is CASSYFGQGNERFF.

Details on this clone: Other DNA sequences in the sample encode the same CDR3. This chain joins TRBV14 and TRBJ1-6; no clear D gene. Trimming removed 1 base at V and 13 bases at J, with 23 bases between. The CDR3 covers 17 residues. Germline CDR1 and CDR2: SGHDN and FVKESK. The CDR3 loop reads CASSQVRPGSGYSPLHF. In nucleotides, the CDR3 is TGTGCCAGCAGCCAAGTTAGACCGGGTTCGGGGTACTCCCCCCTCCACTTT.

This chain joins TRBV6-5 and TRBJ1-1, with D possibly being TRBD1 (6 bases). Looked up from germline, CDR1 is MNHEY and CDR2 is SVGAGI. The CDR3 extends over 13 amino acids. The V and J ends lost 4 bases and 4 bases respectively, with 10 bases between them. This CDR3 reads CASSLQGPTEAFF. The CDR3 coding sequence is TGTGCCAGCAGTTTACAGGGACCCACTGAAGCTTTCTTT.

This clone has only a few counts. This sequence joins TRBV10-2 and TRBJ2-1; 10 bases are shared with TRBD2. The CDR3 length is 16 residues. From germline, CDR1 is WSHSY and CDR2 SAAADI. With 6 bases clipped from V and 3 bases from J, the junction kept 8 bases outside the gene matches. CDR3 protein: CASRPLERGGYNEQFF. CDR3 sequence (DNA): TGCGCCAGCAGGCCCCTCGAGCGGGGGGGCTACAATGAGCAGTTCTTC.

This chain links TRBV9 with TRBJ2-4, with 10 bases fitting TRBD1. The CDR3 is 17 residues long. V dropped 3 bases and J dropped 8; count of bases not matched to a gene: 14. CDR1 is SGDLS and CDR2 is YYNGEE in the germline V gene. The CDR3 sequence is CASSDPSGTGEGDIQYF. In DNA form, the CDR3 reads TGTGCCAGCAGCGACCCGTCCGGGACAGGGGAGGGAGACATTCAGTACTTC.

This chain connects TRBV6-1 to TRBJ1-4; unclear D gene. The germline V gene encodes CDR1 MNHNS and CDR2 SASEGT. The CDR3 is 14 amino acids. The ends were cut back, 4 bases at V and 8 bases at J, with 14 bases in the middle. CDR3: CASSGALTEEKLFF. The CDR3 nucleotides read TGTGCCAGCAGTGGTGCCTTAACGGAGGAAAAACTGTTTTTT.

J is TRBJ2-2 and V is TRBV19; weak D call: TRBD2 (7 bases). The germline gives CDR1 LNHDA, CDR2 SQIVND (reference sequence). V was clipped by 7 bases and J by 8 bases, with 17 bases between them. The CDR3 is made up of 14 amino acids. CDR3 coding DNA: TGTGCCAGTACTTACGGTCGGGGGGCAGGGGAGCTGTTTTTT. As protein: CASTYGRGAGELFF.

This clone was seen only once. At one boundary the junction diverges from the germline segment, which might be a read error. The chain couples TRBV5-4 to TRBJ2-7; TRBD1 matches at 8 bases. Germline V lookup: CDR1 SGHNT, CDR2 YYREEE (reference sequence). The CDR3 totals 14 residues. The CDR3 bases are TGCGCCAGCAGCCAAGATAGGACAGGGAACGAGCAGTACTTC. Encoded protein: CASSQDRTGNEQYF.

This clone was observed a handful of times. The chain joins TRBV4-1 to TRBJ1-3, with 7 bases fitting TRBD1. Trimming removed 4 bases from V and 0 bases from J; junction bases left unmatched: 3. From germline, CDR1 is MGHRA and CDR2 YSYEKL. CDR3 length: 15 residues. The CDR3, as DNA: TGCGCCAGCAGCCTCCAGGGGGACTCTGGAAACACCATATATTTT. Translated, it gives CASSLQGDSGNTIYF.

The chain combines TRBV2 with TRBJ2-5; D unclear. Germline V lookup: CDR1 SNHLY, CDR2 FYNNEI. The CDR3 spans 13 residues. Trimming cost V 4 bases and J 1 base, with 7 bases left between them. Here the CDR3 DNA reads TGTGCCAGCAGTGTTGAGGTCCAAGAGACCCAGTACTTC. Its protein is CASSVEVQETQYF.

This clone was observed a single time. This chain joins TRBV5-4 and TRBJ1-2; D is unclear. The V gene lost 4 bases and the J gene lost 8 bases, with 15 bases spanning the gap. Germline CDR1 SGHNT, CDR2 YYREEE (reference sequence). The CDR3 covers 13 residues. The DNA of the CDR3 is TGTGCCAGCAGCCCTCAGCCCGCGAGGGGCTACACCTTC. Translating it yields CASSPQPARGYTF.

J is TRBJ1-5 and V is TRBV6-1; 9 bases map to TRBD1. The V and J ends lost 1 base and 6 bases, in that order; junction bases with no gene match: 7. CDR1 is MNHNS, CDR2 SASEGT, per germline. This CDR3 is 16 amino acids long. The CDR3 DNA follows: TGTGCCAGCAGTGAAGTGGGGACAGGGAATTTTCAGCCCCAGCATTTT. It specifies CASSEVGTGNFQPQHF.

The chain couples TRBV19 to TRBJ1-2, with D perhaps matching TRBD1 (5 bases). This CDR3 contains 15 residues. The V end lost 1 base, the J end lost 6 bases, and 15 bases lay between the germline ends. Germline values: CDR1 LNHDA, CDR2 SQIVND (reference sequence). CDR3 region: CASSIVTAGLDGYTF. Here the CDR3 DNA reads TGTGCCAGTAGTATAGTCACAGCAGGGCTTGATGGCTACACCTTC. The full variable domain, with the rest looked up from reference TRBV19 and TRBJ1-2, is DGGITQSPKYLFRKEGQNVTLSCEQNLNHDAMYWYRQDPGQGLRLIYYSQIVNDFQKGDIAEGYSVSREKKESFPLTVTSAQKNPTAFYLCASSIVTAGLDGYTFGSGTRLTVV.

The V gene is TRBV7-8, the J gene TRBJ1-2, with D unclear. The CDR3 consists of 14 residues. CDR1 and CDR2 (germline): SGHVS, FQNEAQ. Trimming stripped 1 base from V and 2 bases from J, with 8 bases between. Here the CDR3 reads CASSLGSVNYGYTF. DNA of the CDR3: TGTGCCAGCAGCTTAGGGTCAGTAAACTATGGCTACACCTTC.

The V gene is TRBV9, the J gene TRBJ2-2; D may be TRBD1 (6 bases). Trimming cost V 0 bases and J 5 bases, with 14 bases left between them. CDR3 size: 16 residues. Per the germline V gene, CDR1 is SGDLS and CDR2 is YYNGEE. The CDR3 region has the DNA TGTGCCAGCAGCGTAGGAGTCAGGGGCGAGACCGGGGAGCTGTTTTTT. Amino acids: CASSVGVRGETGELFF.

In its sample, this clone was seen once. The V and J genes are TRBV6-6 and TRBJ2-5; D is uncertain. The DNA matches TRBJ2-7 better at its end, which makes the J call doubtful. CDR3 length equals 13 residues. CDR1 MNHNY and CDR2 SVGAGI come from the germline V gene (reference sequence). CDR3 sequence (DNA): TGTGCCAGCAGTCGCGACACTTCCTACGAGCAGTACTTC. Translating gives CASSRDTSYEQYF.

This clone was found once. The V call is TRBV5-4, the J call TRBJ1-2; no clear D. Germline CDR1 is SGHNT and CDR2 is YYREEE (reference sequence). The CDR3 consists of 13 residues. Trimming left V 0 bases short and J 6 bases short, with 9 bases between. The CDR3 is CASSLAGEDGYTF. In DNA form, the CDR3 reads TGTGCCAGCAGCTTGGCCGGGGAGGATGGCTACACCTTC.

The chain has TRBV19 and TRBJ1-2, with TRBD1 as a possible D gene (6 bases). The ends were cut back, 7 bases at V and 3 bases at J, with 21 bases in the middle. The CDR3 totals 16 residues. Per the germline V gene, CDR1 is LNHDA and CDR2 is SQIVND (reference sequence). For the CDR3, the DNA is TGTGCCAGTACCACCATCCCGGGATCAGGGGACTATGGCTACACCTTC. Amino acid sequence: CASTTIPGSGDYGYTF.

V gene TRBV5-4 combines with J gene TRBJ1-5, with TRBD1 matching 11 bases. CDR1 and CDR2 (germline): SGHNT, YYREEE (reference sequence). V lost 4 bases to trimming and J lost 6 bases; unmatched junction nucleotides: 6. CDR3 length: 15 residues. The chain's CDR3 is CASSTDRGLAQPQHF. CDR3 DNA: TGTGCCAGCAGCACGGACAGGGGGCTAGCTCAGCCCCAGCATTTT. Based on the CDR3 plus reference TRBV5-4 and TRBJ1-5, the full variable domain is ETGVTQSPTHLIKTRGQQVTLRCSSQSGHNTVSWYQQALGQGPQFIFQYYREEENGRGNFPPRFSGLQFPNYSSELNVNALELDDSALYLCASSTDRGLAQPQHFGDGTRLSIL.

This clone occurred a few times. The rearrangement uses TRBV7-3 and TRBJ2-2; TRBD2 aligns across 9 bases. With 4 bases clipped from V and 6 bases from J, the junction kept 6 bases outside the gene matches. CDR3 length: 15 residues. The germline V gene has CDR1 SGHTA and CDR2 FQGTGA. The DNA for the CDR3 is TGTGCCAGCAGCTCCGGTGCGGGGGGGCCCGGGGAGCTGTTTTTT. Residues: CASSSGAGGPGELFF.

The V call is TRBV7-2, the J call TRBJ2-7; D is perhaps TRBD1 (6 bases). Germline V gene data show CDR1 as SGHTA and CDR2 as FQGNSA. This CDR3 spans 14 amino acids. Trimming left V 6 bases short and J 5 bases short, with 17 bases between. CDR3 bases: TGTGCCAGCAGGAGGGGACACCAACTGGACGAGCAGTACTTC. This encodes CASRRGHQLDEQYF.